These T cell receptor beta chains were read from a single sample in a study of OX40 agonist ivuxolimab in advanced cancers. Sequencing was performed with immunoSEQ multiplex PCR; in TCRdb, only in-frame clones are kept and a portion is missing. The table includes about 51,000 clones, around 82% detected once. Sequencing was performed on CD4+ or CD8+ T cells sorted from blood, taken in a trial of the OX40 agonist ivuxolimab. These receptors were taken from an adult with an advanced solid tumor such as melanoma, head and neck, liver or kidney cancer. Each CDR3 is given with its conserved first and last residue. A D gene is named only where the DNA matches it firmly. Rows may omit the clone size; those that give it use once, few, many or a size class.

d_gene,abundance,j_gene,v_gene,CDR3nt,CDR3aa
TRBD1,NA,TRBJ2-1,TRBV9,TGTGCCAGCAGCCCGGGGGACAGGGGGGTCAATGAGCAGTTCTTC,CASSPGDRGVNEQFF
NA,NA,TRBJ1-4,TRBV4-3,TGCGCCAGCAGCCAAGGGGCGGCAACTAATGAAAAACTGTTTTTT,CASSQGAATNEKLFF
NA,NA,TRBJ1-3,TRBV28,TGTGCCAGCAGTACCAACCCCGGAAACACCATATATTTT,CASSTNPGNTIYF
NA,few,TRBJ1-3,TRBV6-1,TGTGCCAGCAGTGTCGGTACGAGCTCTGGAAACACCATATATTTT,CASSVGTSSGNTIYF
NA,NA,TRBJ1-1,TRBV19,TGTGCCAGTAAGGCGTATGGGCCAACCGGGAACACTGAAGCTTTCTTT,CASKAYGPTGNTEAFF
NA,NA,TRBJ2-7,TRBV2,TGTGCCAGCCAGGAAACAGAGGGGGACTTTTACGAGCAGTACTTC,CASQETEGDFYEQYF
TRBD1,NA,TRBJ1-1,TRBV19,TGTGCCAGTAGTGCAGACAGGGACACTGAAGCTTTCTTT,CASSADRDTEAFF
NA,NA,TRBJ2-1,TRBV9,TGTGCCAGCAAAGGCGGCGAGACCTACAATGAGCAGTTCTTC,CASKGGETYNEQFF
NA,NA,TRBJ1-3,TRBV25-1,TGTGCCAGCAGTGAAGAGCGGACAGGAAACACCATATATTTT,CASSEERTGNTIYF
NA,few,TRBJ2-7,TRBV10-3,TGTGCCATCAGTGAGAGAATCTACGAGCAGTACTTC,CAISERIYEQYF
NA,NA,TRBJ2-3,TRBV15,TGTGCCACCAGCAGACAAGGACTATTGGAAGTTACGCAGTATTTT,CATSRQGLLEVTQYF
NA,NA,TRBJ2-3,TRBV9,TGTGCCAGCAGCGTAGAGGACTTAGGCACAGATACGCAGTATTTT,CASSVEDLGTDTQYF
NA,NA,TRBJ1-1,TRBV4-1,TGCGCCAGCAGCCAAGCAATGGGGGTGCGTAGGGACACTGAAGCTTTCTTT,CASSQAMGVRRDTEAFF
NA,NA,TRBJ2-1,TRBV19,TGTGCCAGTAGTATCGGTCGGGGCAATGAGCAGTTCTTC,CASSIGRGNEQFF
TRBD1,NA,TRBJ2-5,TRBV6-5,TGTGCCAGCAGGACTGGACAGGGCCGACAAGAGACCCAGTACTTC,CASRTGQGRQETQYF
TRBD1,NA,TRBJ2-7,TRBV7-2,TGTGCCAGCAGCTCACAGGACAGGGTCCACGAGCAGTACTTC,CASSSQDRVHEQYF
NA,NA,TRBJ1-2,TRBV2,TGTGCCAGCAGTGAACACGGCGAAGGGCATGGCTACACCTTC,CASSEHGEGHGYTF
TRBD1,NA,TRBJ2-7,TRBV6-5,TGTGCCAGCAGTATACGGGACAGGGGGTACGAGCAGTACTTC,CASSIRDRGYEQYF
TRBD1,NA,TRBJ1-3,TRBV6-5,TGTGCCAGCAGTACCACAGGGGTATCGGGAAACACCATATATTTT,CASSTTGVSGNTIYF
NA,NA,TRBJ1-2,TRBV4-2,TGTGCCAGCAGCCAAGAAGGGCAGTCTACTAACTATGGCTACACCTTC,CASSQEGQSTNYGYTF